This T cell receptor beta chain is drawn from a study of CD8 T cells in ankylosing spondylitis. Study-wide points: A motif in TCR beta, a set of under ten highly homologous variants, appeared characteristic of ankylosing spondylitis blood. The study looked at matched synovial fluid samples from ankylosing spondylitis patients. Disease-linked clones were reported to be significantly enriched there.

Each CDR3 protein is one row after TCRdb ran MiXCR on the 5' RACE reads. This table holds fewer than 550,000 distinct CDR3 sequences, approximately 5.3% found once. This clonotype was counted at least ten times. Its specificity is not known. Germline trimming cut 6 bases from V and 5 bases from J; bases unmatched to any gene: 10. This CDR3 comprises 14 residues. Germline CDR1 reads DFQATT; CDR2 reads SNEGSKA (reference sequence). The sequenced material came from blood, either unsorted or a sorted T cell fraction (not recorded which). This TCR was sampled from a male donor with ankylosing spondylitis. This chain connects TRBV20-1 to TRBJ1-1, with 9 bases fitting TRBD1. CDR3 coding DNA: TGCAGTGCGACTCGCTCACAGGGGGCGACTGAAGCTTTCTTT. Protein sequence: CSATRSQGATEAFF.